Following are 29 T cell receptor beta chains from one sample sequenced in a study of T cell responses to AZD1222 COVID-19 vaccine. Libraries were prepared by immunoSEQ multiplex PCR; TCRdb keeps only in-frame clonotypes and omits some of them. This sample has 100,000 to 120,000 clones, with 94% found just once. This specimen consisted of peripheral blood, obtained 28 days after the second AZD1222 dose. The receptors derive from an adult who received the AZD1222 COVID-19 vaccine.

The gene calls are TRBV18 and TRBJ2-7; weak D call: TRBD1 (7 bases). CDR1 and CDR2 from the germline V gene are KGHSH and LQKENI. Trimming removed 2 bases from V and 5 bases from J, with 13 bases in between. This CDR3 is built from 14 residues. The CDR3 sequence: CASSPSRGANEQYF. In nucleotides, the CDR3 is TGTGCCAGCTCACCATCCAGGGGGGCCAACGAGCAGTACTTC.

The chain joins TRBV4-1 to TRBJ2-5; D is possibly TRBD1 (6 bases). The CDR3 has 13 amino acids. The germline gives CDR1 MGHRA, CDR2 YSYEKL. Between the trimmed V and J ends, which lost 3 bases and 1 base, there was a span of 6 bases. This chain's CDR3 is CASSHRGQETQYF. DNA for the CDR3: TGCGCCAGCAGCCACAGGGGCCAAGAGACCCAGTACTTC.

V usage is TRBV5-1 and J usage is TRBJ2-7, with 15 bases identical to TRBD2. The V gene's germline CDR1 is SGHRS and CDR2 YFSETQ. This CDR3 contains 18 residues. Germline trimming cut 5 bases from V and 0 bases from J; bases unmatched to any gene: 9. CDR3 sequence: CASRVGLAGGPSSYEQYF. For the CDR3, the DNA is TGCGCCAGCAGGGTTGGACTAGCGGGGGGGCCCAGCTCCTACGAGCAGTACTTC.

The chain has TRBV10-1 and TRBJ1-2; D unclear. This CDR3 is 12 amino acids long. The ends were cut back, 5 bases at V and 8 bases at J, with 12 bases in the middle. CDR1 is WNHNN and CDR2 is SYGVQD in the germline V gene (reference sequence). The CDR3 loop is CASSSGSRGYTF. DNA for the CDR3: TGCGCCAGCAGTTCAGGATCGCGCGGCTACACCTTC.

The chain joins TRBV14 to TRBJ2-7; TRBD1 might be the D (5 bases). V lost 5 bases, J lost 2 bases, and 13 bases lay in between. The CDR3 loop spans 14 amino acids. The germline CDR1 and CDR2 sequences are SGHDN and FVKESK. The CDR3 here is CASSIRTNPYEQYF. The DNA for the CDR3 is TGTGCCAGCAGCATAAGGACAAATCCCTACGAGCAGTACTTC.

This sequence joins TRBV7-9 and TRBJ1-2; weak D call: TRBD1 (6 bases). This CDR3 spans 14 amino acids. Trimming left V 5 bases short and J 2 bases short, with 12 bases between. Germline V gene data show CDR1 as SEHNR and CDR2 as FQNEAQ (reference sequence). In nucleotides, the CDR3 is TGTGCCAGCAGCCCAAGGACAGACAACTATGGCTACACCTTC. It is translated as CASSPRTDNYGYTF.

V usage is TRBV10-3 and J usage is TRBJ1-1, with a tentative D call TRBD1 (5 bases). CDR3 length: 16 amino acids. From germline, CDR1 is ENHRY and CDR2 SYGVKD. V gave up 0 bases and J gave up 7 bases, with 18 bases separating them. For the CDR3, the DNA is TGTGCCATCAGTGAGTCGATTTTCCAGGGCTCCATTGAAGCTTTCTTT. As protein: CAISESIFQGSIEAFF.

The chain joins TRBV21-1 to TRBJ2-7; the table names TRBD1, a call not compared with the DNA. TRBV21-1 is marked as a pseudogene. This CDR3 region has 15 residues. CDR3 coding DNA: TGTGCCAGCACCCGGACAGGGAAGGAACTGAATGAGCAGTACTTC. This codes for CASTRTGKELNEQYF.

The chain carries TRBV4-2 and TRBJ2-1, with a weak D call TRBD2 (6 bases). CDR1 is LGHNA, CDR2 YNFKEQ, per germline. V was trimmed by 3 bases and J by 12 bases, leaving 24 bases between them. The CDR3 has 16 amino acids. CDR3: CASSQPGGSGFSGQFF. The CDR3 bases are TGTGCCAGCAGCCAGCCTGGGGGTAGCGGTTTTTCTGGGCAGTTCTTC.

V usage is TRBV3-1 (or the pseudogene TRBV3-2) and J usage is TRBJ1-1; D is unclear. Germline-derived CDR1 and CDR2 are LGHDT and YNNKEL (reference sequence). Trimming removed 3 bases at V and 6 bases at J, with 8 bases between. The CDR3 length is 12 residues. CDR3 protein: CASSQVPSEAFF. The CDR3 DNA is TGTGCCAGCAGCCAGGTCCCGTCTGAAGCTTTCTTT.

The chain couples TRBV3-1 (or the pseudogene TRBV3-2) to TRBJ1-1; no reliable D call. Germline V gene sequence: CDR1 LGHDT, CDR2 YNNKEL (reference sequence). The CDR3 totals 13 residues. Deletions cut 1 base from V and 7 bases from J, with 10 bases between. The CDR3 region has the DNA TGTGCCAGCAGCCAAGGACTGCGGATTGAAGCTTTCTTT. As protein: CASSQGLRIEAFF.

This chain uses TRBV29-1 with TRBJ1-5; TRBD1 might be the D (5 bases). V lost 5 bases and J lost 4, with 15 bases in between. This CDR3 has 14 residues. CDR1 and CDR2 (germline): SQVTM, ANQGSEA. The CDR3 sequence is CSVSLYKGNQPQHF. The CDR3 DNA is TGCAGCGTTTCCCTTTACAAGGGGAATCAGCCCCAGCATTTT.

The count of this clone is one. The V and J genes are TRBV28 and TRBJ2-7, with 7 positions matching TRBD2. Germline loops: CDR1 MDHEN, CDR2 SYDVKM. CDR3 length: 16 amino acids. V was clipped by 5 bases and J by 1 base; unmatched bases: 11. This CDR3 is CASSPLAGGGSYEQYF. The CDR3 region has the DNA TGTGCCAGCAGTCCCCTGGCGGGCGGGGGATCCTACGAGCAGTACTTC.

V is TRBV11-1 and J is TRBJ1-4, with a possible D match to TRBD1 (5 bases). Germline V gene data show CDR1 as SGHAT and CDR2 as FQDESV (reference sequence). The CDR3 has 14 residues. The ends were cut back, 8 bases at V and 0 bases at J, with 10 bases in the middle. Written as DNA, the CDR3 is TGTGCCAGCGGCGAGACAGCAACTAATGAAAAACTGTTTTTT. Its translation: CASGETATNEKLFF.

Comments on this clone: Its ends do not fully match the called genes, so a read error is possible. The rearrangement joins TRBV5-4 to TRBJ2-1; 11 bases are a match to TRBD2. Germline V gene lookup returns CDR1 SGHNT and CDR2 YYREEE (reference sequence). The CDR3 runs to 18 residues. The CDR3 is CASSLGSGGTSGGPLGVF. The CDR3 region has the DNA TGTGCCAGCAGCTTGGGAAGTGGGGGGACTAGCGGAGGCCCCCTAGGGGTCTTC.

V gene TRBV6-5 combines with J gene TRBJ2-1; 7 positions match TRBD2. V was pared by 7 bases and J by 4 bases, with 7 bases of the junction left unmatched. CDR1 is MNHEY and CDR2 is SVGAGI in the germline V gene. This CDR3 has 14 amino acids. In DNA, the CDR3 is TGTGCCAGCATTGTAGGGACTACATACAATGAGCAGTTCTTC. Translation gives CASIVGTTYNEQFF.

This clone was detected a few times. This rearrangement joins TRBV5-1 to TRBJ1-6; no clear D gene. Per germline, CDR1 SGHRS and CDR2 YFSETQ. Trimming pared 7 bases from V and 7 bases from J, leaving 15 bases between. This CDR3 region has 14 residues. CDR3 amino acids: CASHSGSKNSPLHF. CDR3 sequence (DNA): TGCGCCAGCCACTCCGGGAGCAAGAATTCACCCCTCCACTTT.

This sequence joins TRBV5-1 and TRBJ1-1; D possibly corresponds to TRBD1 (6 bases). The CDR3 spans 15 residues. Germline V gene data show CDR1 as SGHRS and CDR2 as YFSETQ. Trimming left V 4 bases short and J 9 bases short, with 22 bases between. The CDR3 spells CASSEAVRQAGKAFF. The CDR3 DNA follows: TGCGCCAGCAGCGAAGCGGTAAGACAGGCTGGAAAAGCTTTCTTT.

V is TRBV18 and J is TRBJ2-2; no reliable D call. In germline, CDR1 is KGHSH, CDR2 LQKENI. CDR3 length: 16 amino acids. V was cut by 1 base and J by 3 bases, with 12 bases left in between. CDR3 nucleotide sequence: TGTGCCAGCTCACCACAAGAGATTCCCCACACCGGGGAGCTGTTTTTT. It encodes CASSPQEIPHTGELFF.

This rearrangement joins TRBV7-6 to TRBJ2-7; no firm D call. The CDR3 spans 14 residues. The V end was cut by 2 bases, the J end by 2 bases, with 10 bases between. Germline V gene lookup returns CDR1 SGHVS and CDR2 FNYEAQ. The CDR3 loop reads CASSLSGSTYEQYF. Here the CDR3 DNA reads TGTGCCAGCAGCTTATCCGGCAGTACCTACGAGCAGTACTTC.

The rearrangement uses TRBV5-1 and TRBJ2-7, with 7 bases lining up with TRBD1. The ends lost 4 bases at V and 6 bases at J; junction bases unmatched: 7. The germline CDR1 and CDR2 sequences are SGHRS and YFSETQ. The CDR3 covers 13 residues. The CDR3 coding sequence is TGCGCCAGCAGCGCAGGGGGATACATCGAGCAGTACTTC. It yields the protein CASSAGGYIEQYF.

This clone was picked up a small number of times. The V call is TRBV6-1, the J call TRBJ1-1; D is undetermined. The CDR3 sequence is 13 residues long. CDR1 is MNHNS and CDR2 is SASEGT in the germline V gene. V shed 2 bases and J shed 1 base, with 5 bases lying between them. In DNA, the CDR3 is TGTGCCAGCAGTGAATTCCAGAACACTGAAGCTTTCTTT. Translation gives CASSEFQNTEAFF.

The CDR3 bases are TGTGCCAGCCAGCGGGCCGGGGAGCTGTTTTTT. Translated, it gives CASQRAGELFF. V gene TRBV2 combines with J gene TRBJ2-2; the D gene is possibly TRBD2 (6 bases). Trimming left V 8 bases short and J 6 bases short, with 7 bases between. Germline values: CDR1 SNHLY, CDR2 FYNNEI. The CDR3 loop spans 11 amino acids.

This chain links TRBV4-1 with TRBJ1-5; tentative D call: TRBD1 (5 bases). Germline values: CDR1 MGHRA, CDR2 YSYEKL. This CDR3 has 16 residues. Trimming stripped 0 bases from V and 4 bases from J, with 13 bases between. As DNA, the CDR3 is TGCGCCAGCAGCCAAGATGGTCGGGGACTGAATCAGCCCCAGCATTTT. Amino acids: CASSQDGRGLNQPQHF.

This chain links TRBV6-4 with TRBJ2-7; D not resolved. The CDR3 sequence is 12 residues long. The V end lost 2 bases, the J end lost 7 bases, and 9 bases lay between the germline ends. CDR1 MRHNA and CDR2 SNTAGT come from the germline V gene. CDR3 sequence: CASSDKVWEQYF. Written as DNA, the CDR3 is TGTGCCAGCAGTGACAAGGTCTGGGAGCAGTACTTC.

This chain uses TRBV4-1 with TRBJ2-7; D may be TRBD1 or TRBD2 (6 bases each). This CDR3 is built from 18 residues. Germline CDR1 reads MGHRA; CDR2 reads YSYEKL. Trimming took 0 bases from V and 1 from J, leaving 19 bases between them. CDR3 nucleotides: TGCGCCAGCAGCCAAGATCTTTCTCGGGGGCCGGAATCCTACGAGCAGTACTTC. It encodes CASSQDLSRGPESYEQYF.

The chain links TRBV10-2 to TRBJ2-1; no firm D call. CDR1 WSHSY and CDR2 SAAADI come from the germline V gene. The V gene lost 7 bases and the J gene lost 0 bases, with 10 bases spanning the gap. The CDR3 is made up of 14 amino acids. This chain's CDR3 is CASTLMNSYNEQFF. As DNA, the CDR3 is TGCGCCAGCACTCTGATGAACTCCTACAATGAGCAGTTCTTC.

The chain joins TRBV11-2 to TRBJ1-5, with D maybe TRBD1 (5 bases). CDR1 and CDR2 from the germline V gene are SGHAT and FQNNGV. The CDR3 has 13 residues. Trimming removed 4 bases at V and 9 bases at J, with 13 bases between. CDR3 coding DNA: TGTGCCAGCAGCTCTGGGACCGGGCGGCCCCAGCATTTT. This codes for CASSSGTGRPQHF.

The chain carries TRBV11-2 and TRBJ1-2; TRBD1 might be the D (6 bases). The germline V gene encodes CDR1 SGHAT and CDR2 FQNNGV. Trimming stripped 6 bases from V and 8 bases from J, with 13 bases between. This CDR3 spans 12 amino acids. CDR3 loop: CASRKNRGGYTF. The CDR3 region has the DNA TGTGCCAGCAGGAAAAATAGGGGGGGCTACACCTTC.